Described below is a single T cell receptor (beta chain) sequence and its context. The V gene's germline CDR1 is SGHTA and CDR2 FQGNSA. V was cut by 1 base and J by 2 bases, with 9 bases left in between. CDR3 length: 15 amino acids. This record comes from a study of early stage breast cancer tumors. Libraries were prepared by immunoSEQ multiplex PCR; TCRdb keeps only in-frame clonotypes and omits some of them. The sample has tens of thousands of clones, over 80% seen once; the top ten hold around 5%. The receptor's source is a person aged 70 to 85 with breast cancer. The chain links TRBV7-2 to TRBJ2-1; D perhaps matches TRBD2 (7 bases). Specimen: blood. The CDR3, as DNA: TGTGCCAGCAGCTTAGAAGGGGGGGCCTACAATGAGCAGTTCTTC. Protein sequence: CASSLEGGAYNEQFF. Full variable domain (rest looked up from reference TRBV7-2 and TRBJ2-1): GAGVSQSPSNKVTEKGKDVELRCDPISGHTALYWYRQSLGQGLEFLIYFQGNSAPDKSGLPSDRFSAERTGGSVSTLTIQRTQQEDSAVYLCASSLEGGAYNEQFFGPGTRLTVL.